This record concerns one TCR beta chain sequence. Its antigen is still unknown. The sample holds no much larger clone one base away, and base qualities are not on file. Spanning cysteine to phenylalanine, the CDR3 consists of 12 amino acids. Here the CDR3 DNA is all that survives: 36 bases in frame from base 1. The CDR1 and CDR2 encoded by the germline V gene are MGHRA and YSYEKL. V lost 4 bases and J lost 7 bases; the stretch between them is 10 bases long. The cohort was made up of about 610 healthy bone marrow donors. At the time of sampling, all cohort members were nominally healthy, though unrecorded immune exposures were likely present. The donor was CMV seropositive and belonged to the group of 250 to 350 seropositive cohort members. A peripheral blood sample was provided by each donor, and peripheral blood mononuclear cells were used for TCR beta sequencing. The Qiagen DNeasy Blood Extraction Kit was used to extract genomic DNA from the blood cell samples.

The method behind the library was the immunoSEQ multiplex PCR assay. For the multiplex PCR, a mixture combining 60 forward primers for TCR Vbeta segments and 13 reverse primers for TCR Jbeta segments was used. Amplification of the CDR3 region of rearranged TCR beta genes was performed with a multiplex PCR assay on genomic DNA. Amplified TCR beta libraries were sequenced as 87-base-pair reads on the Illumina HiSeq System. In the authors' own workflow: A later analysis tallied 80 million to 95 million unique TCR beta chains across the 550 to 850 repertoires, and 10 million to 11 million of those chains were shared by two or more donors. To remove PCR and sequencing errors, raw reads were error-corrected and collapsed into unique sequences using a nearest-neighbor algorithm that merged closely related sequences. V, D and J gene segments were assigned by aligning CDR3 sequences to IMGT reference sequences. For a sequence to be retained, at least a six-nucleotide match to both a V gene segment and a J gene segment was required. A rearrangement counted as productive if the CDR3 had no stop codons and remained in frame with V and J, and every other rearrangement counted as non-productive. Following IMGT convention, CDR3 was defined as the stretch from the second conserved V-encoded cysteine to the conserved J-encoded phenylalanine. The earlier analysis of roughly 590 of the donors excluded sequences that lacked an unambiguous match to a single V gene segment. An earlier analysis of 550 to 650 of the donors classified V segments as functional when productive rearrangements were above 56.7% and as segregating when the standard deviation between donors was above 5%. A statistical classification framework was built to diagnose cytomegalovirus status from the catalog of TCR beta chain sequences. A later analysis assigned V and J genes by comparing TCR nucleotide sequences with IMGT/GENE-DB human TR gene sequences. In a later analysis, CDR3 sequences and most-parsimonious VDJ recombination scenarios were assigned using the TCRdist pipeline. In a later analysis, each TCR beta chain was defined by its CDR3 amino acid sequence together with its V-gene family, and reads lacking a unique V-gene family were excluded. In a later analysis, nearly 600 highly shared, low-generation-probability nucleotide sequences were removed to address suspected cross-contamination and a sequencing artifact. In a later analysis, a clonal expansion index for each public chain was calculated from normalized within-repertoire ranks of inferred template counts. A later analysis computed generation probabilities with a VDJ recombination model fitted to out-of-frame rearrangements, and checked the results against IGoR. In a later analysis, hypergeometric tests were used to score TCR-TCR, TCR-HLA and TCR-CMV co-occurrence, with a repertoire-size bias correction applied to TCR pairs. To estimate false discovery rates, a later analysis permuted the HLA or CMV assignments 20 times. In a later analysis, co-occurring TCRs were grouped with DBSCAN, and TCRdist sequence similarity was added when clustering was performed within HLA-allele-positive subsets. Co-occurrence clustering excluded repertoires with fewer than 30,000 or more than 120,000 public chains, plus five with anomalous nucleotide sharing. This immuneACCESS table, as held by TCRdb, lists in-frame sequences with V and J called but not all clones. Of the missing ones, under half trace to an unresolved V gene in checked studies; the others have no known cause. V and J calls and clone size are copied from that table; D and trimming were computed from the DNA. For this sample there are over 100,000 clones; about three quarters appear just once. Approximately 5% of the sample goes to the ten largest clones.

This sample stems from a study of cytomegalovirus exposure and HLA in healthy donors (dated 2017 in TCRdb). About the full investigation: An earlier analysis of 550 to 700 of the donors reported 250 to 300 Gb of sequence data and about 100 million unique TCR beta sequences from about 200 million T cells. An early release that covered roughly 600 HLA-typed donors contained 250 to 350 gigabases of sequencing data and about 84 million unique TCR sequences. The genetic ancestry cluster associated with self-reported Caucasian donors included 81% of the 398 genotyped donors. The aim of the study was to test whether cataloging public T cell receptors could identify signatures of past pathogen exposure. Using immunosequencing, the study profiled T cell repertoires from around 670 subjects and related those repertoires to cytomegalovirus serostatus. Besides the first cohort of 666 subjects, a separate validation cohort made up of roughly 120 different subjects was used. The study combined high-throughput TCR immunosequencing, statistical association of individual TCRs with disease status, and machine learning to predict cytomegalovirus infection status. To study patterns of TCR occurrence, a later analysis re-analyzed previously published TCR beta repertoires from 666 donors and added high-resolution HLA genotyping. In the later analysis, no new phenotypic data were used to find candidate immune exposures; instead, reliance was placed on TCR beta sequences and their occurrence across donors. An earlier analysis of approximately 630 of the donors applied high-throughput TCR beta sequencing to assess whether each TCR beta V gene segment acted as functional or pseudogenic. Alongside the repertoire data, information on donor age, sex, ethnicity and CMV serostatus was compiled. Genome-wide SNP genotypes for about three fifths of the roughly 700 donors were used in a later genetic analysis, which treated that subset as a discovery cohort. Every discovery cohort repertoire had been produced on one sequencing platform. HLA typing included class I and class II loci at four-digit resolution. Typing coverage varied by locus: 629-630 donors for A, B, C, DRB1 and DQB1; around 560 for DQA1; about 600 for DPA1; 450 to 480 for DPB1. About five DR-DQ haplotypes were handled as single units for association and clustering, since linkage in the cohort was strong. Among 300 to 500 genotyped donors of the cohort, an average of roughly 230,000 unique TCR beta nucleotide sequences was sequenced per donor, of which about 20% were non-productive.

General conclusions and limits of the study: In a later analysis, several top co-occurrence clusters were reported to appear linked to parvovirus B19, influenza, CMV and Epstein-Barr virus. Some IMGT-functional V segments, including TRBV6-2 and TRBV6-3, could not be told apart with the 87-base-pair reads, so those segments were excluded. Because counts were too low, more than 15 rarely observed V segments, including chromosome 9 orphons, were left out of the earlier analysis of approximately 500 of the donors. At a false discovery rate of 0.05, a later analysis linked fewer than 20,000 TCR beta sequences to specific HLA alleles. Linkage disequilibrium might explain the correlated functional status among segregating V segments, but an unknown experimental factor could not be ruled out. CMV serostatus was the only immune exposure information available for the cohort. While some public TCRs were present in many individuals, most TCR sequences turned up only very rarely across donors. Assigning TCR associations to individual alleles was difficult when HLA alleles, especially DR and DQ, strongly co-occurred. In a later analysis, the rate of TCR association differed among HLA loci, with DRB1 alleles having the most associated TCRs and HLA-C alleles having the fewest. In a later analysis, HLA-associated TCR beta chains showed more clonal expansion and lower generation probabilities than non-associated chains that were equally common. In an earlier analysis of roughly 560 of the donors, most TCR beta V segments were observed in productive rearrangements about 90% or about 30% of the time, broadly matching IMGT annotations. In the study, approximately 160 TCR beta chains were listed as associated with cytomegalovirus. A cluster of highly shared sequence variants was judged likely to be a technical artifact of the sequencing pipeline. In a later genetic analysis, a missense DCLRE1C variant was associated with V-gene and J-gene trimming of TCR beta chains, and the association was replicated in an independent cohort. Sequencing depth was assumed to be roughly uniform across donors in the presence/absence analyses, though that assumption may not hold. HLA typing was unavailable for some donors at each locus, so association tests used only the typed subset. A later genetic analysis reported fewer N-insertions in productive TCRs among donors in an Asian-associated ancestry cluster than the roughly 700-donor mean. A further reported finding was that TCR beta sequences accurately predicted the HLA-A and HLA-B alleles for most subjects in the first cohort. The classifier was reported to diagnose cytomegalovirus status with high specificity and sensitivity in both the original and validation cohorts. Three of the identified cytomegalovirus-associated TCR beta chains were confirmed in vitro to be specific for cytomegalovirus antigens. Most CMV-associated TCR beta chains appeared to be HLA-restricted in a later analysis, and the HLA associations seemed to be driven largely by CMV exposure. It was suggested by the authors that the approach could potentially be generalized to other disease states and immunological phenotypes. In this cohort, only TCR beta chains were sequenced, and detectable features were limited by the absence of alpha or paired-chain data.

The rearranged chain carries TRBV4-1 and TRBJ1-1, with the D gene too uncertain to name. Sequencing was carried out using PBMCs. The TCR was taken from a man aged 60-69 years in good health and CMV-seropositive. The DNA reads as follows: TGCGCCAGCAGCCCCACGGGTTTTGAAGCTTTCTTT. It encodes CASSPTGFEAFF.